Listed below are T cell receptor beta chains from one sample, sequenced in a study of blood T cell repertoires in COVID-19. The repertoire was sequenced with immunoSEQ multiplex PCR; TCRdb's copy has only in-frame clones and lacks some. The sample holds about 360,000 clones, more than 70% seen once. Sample: PBMCs or T cells enriched from blood (not recorded which). These receptors were taken from a man aged 25 to 45 who had recovered from COVID-19. The CDR3 runs from the conserved cysteine through the conserved F or W. Each record gives: D gene, clone size, V gene, J gene, CDR3 protein, CDR3 DNA. A D gene is named only where the DNA matches it firmly. The size entry is marked missing in some rows and otherwise reads once, few, many or a size class.

D: TRBD1
size: NA
V: TRBV10-2
J: TRBJ2-7
CDR3: CASSEFRQGRDEQYF
DNA: TGCGCCAGCAGTGAGTTTAGACAGGGTAGGGACGAGCAGTACTTC

D: NA
size: NA
V: TRBV10-3
J: TRBJ1-1
CDR3: CAISEKGVTEAFF
DNA: TGTGCCATCAGTGAGAAAGGGGTCACTGAAGCTTTCTTT

D: TRBD2
size: NA
V: TRBV7-3
J: TRBJ2-3
CDR3: CASSLGSAGGVMDTQYF
DNA: TGTGCCAGCAGCTTAGGGTCTGCGGGGGGCGTTATGGATACGCAGTATTTT

D: TRBD1
size: NA
V: TRBV30
J: TRBJ1-1
CDR3: CAWDTTGPEAFF
DNA: TGTGCCTGGGACACGACAGGGCCTGAAGCTTTCTTT

D: NA
size: NA
V: TRBV13
J: TRBJ1-2
CDR3: CASSLATNYGYTF
DNA: TGTGCCAGCAGCTTAGCCACAAACTATGGCTACACCTTC

D: NA
size: NA
V: TRBV2
J: TRBJ2-7
CDR3: CASDSQGTRDEQYF
DNA: TGTGCCAGCGATTCTCAGGGTACTCGAGACGAGCAGTACTTC

D: NA
size: NA
V: TRBV4-2
J: TRBJ1-5
CDR3: CASSQVNSIGNQPQHF
DNA: TGTGCCAGCAGCCAAGTAAACAGTATCGGCAATCAGCCCCAGCATTTT

D: NA
size: NA
V: TRBV27
J: TRBJ1-2
CDR3: CASSLGQTYGYTF
DNA: TGTGCCAGCAGTTTGGGTCAGACTTATGGCTACACCTTC

D: NA
size: NA
V: TRBV30
J: TRBJ1-1
CDR3: CAWSARRVGGSAEAFF
DNA: TGTGCCTGGAGTGCCCGTAGGGTCGGGGGATCCGCTGAAGCTTTCTTT

D: NA
size: NA
V: TRBV15
J: TRBJ1-1
CDR3: CATRTGTEAFF
DNA: TGTGCCACCAGAACAGGTACAGAAGCTTTCTTT

D: TRBD2
size: NA
V: TRBV12-5
J: TRBJ2-3
CDR3: CASGLSPGGSTDTQYF
DNA: TGTGCTAGTGGTTTGTCGCCGGGGGGGAGCACAGATACGCAGTATTTT

D: NA
size: once
V: TRBV9
J: TRBJ2-3
CDR3: CASSRGLYTDTQYF
DNA: TGTGCCAGCAGTCGTGGACTCTACACAGATACGCAGTATTTT

D: NA
size: NA
V: TRBV11-2
J: TRBJ1-6
CDR3: CASSRSFPEGDSPLHF
DNA: TGTGCCAGCAGCCGGTCCTTTCCCGAGGGCGATTCACCCCTCCACTTT

D: NA
size: NA
V: TRBV27
J: TRBJ2-5
CDR3: CASTRKGRGTGETQYF
DNA: TGTGCCAGCACCCGTAAGGGCCGGGGGACGGGGGAGACCCAGTACTTC

D: NA
size: NA
V: TRBV27
J: TRBJ1-1
CDR3: CASSFAYMNTEAFF
DNA: TGTGCCAGCAGTTTCGCATACATGAACACTGAAGCTTTCTTT

D: TRBD1
size: NA
V: TRBV7-3
J: TRBJ2-3
CDR3: CASSLGQGGTDTQYF
DNA: TGTGCCAGCAGCCTAGGACAGGGAGGCACAGATACGCAGTATTTT

D: NA
size: NA
V: TRBV5-1
J: TRBJ2-3
CDR3: CASKEGRTDTQYF
DNA: TGCGCCAGCAAGGAGGGGCGTACAGATACGCAGTATTTT

D: TRBD1
size: once
V: TRBV10-3
J: TRBJ1-2
CDR3: CAISESGAGTAPYGYTF
DNA: TGTGCCATCAGTGAGTCGGGCGCAGGGACAGCTCCCTATGGCTACACCTTC

D: NA
size: NA
V: TRBV10-1
J: TRBJ1-1
CDR3: CARQGRGRVNPTEAFF
DNA: TGCGCCCGCCAGGGGAGGGGACGGGTTAACCCGACCGAAGCTTTCTTT

D: TRBD1
size: NA
V: TRBV7-9
J: TRBJ1-6
CDR3: CASSPGQENSPLHF
DNA: TGTGCCAGCAGCCCCGGACAGGAGAATTCACCCCTCCACTTT

D: NA
size: few
V: TRBV29-1
J: TRBJ1-2
CDR3: CSAWEVRVGYTF
DNA: TGCAGCGCGTGGGAGGTACGCGTAGGCTACACCTTC

D: NA
size: NA
V: TRBV29-1
J: TRBJ2-1
CDR3: CSVGRGQYNEQFF
DNA: TGCAGCGTTGGACGCGGGCAATACAATGAGCAGTTCTTC

D: NA
size: once
V: TRBV5-4
J: TRBJ2-2
CDR3: CASRAGTGELFF
DNA: TGTGCCAGCAGGGCGGGGACCGGGGAGCTGTTTTTT

D: NA
size: NA
V: TRBV5-1
J: TRBJ1-4
CDR3: CASSLQVQGVNEKLFF
DNA: TGCGCCAGCAGCTTGCAAGTTCAGGGCGTGAATGAAAAACTGTTTTTT

D: NA
size: NA
V: TRBV19
J: TRBJ2-7
CDR3: CASSLQVSYEQYF
DNA: TGTGCCAGTAGTTTACAGGTCTCCTACGAGCAGTACTTC

D: NA
size: NA
V: TRBV9
J: TRBJ1-5
CDR3: CASSVGSVGNQPQHF
DNA: TGTGCCAGCAGCGTCGGTTCGGTTGGCAATCAGCCCCAGCATTTT

D: NA
size: NA
V: TRBV5-5
J: TRBJ1-2
CDR3: CASSSMGGGGYTF
DNA: TGTGCCAGCAGCTCCATGGGGGGGGGCGGCTACACCTTC

D: TRBD2
size: NA
V: TRBV4-3
J: TRBJ2-1
CDR3: CASSQDPWRGALGEQFF
DNA: TGCGCCAGCAGCCAAGACCCCTGGCGGGGGGCCCTCGGTGAGCAGTTCTTC

D: NA
size: NA
V: TRBV7-3
J: TRBJ1-1
CDR3: CASSSRDKKKAFF
DNA: TGTGCCAGCAGCTCTCGGGACAAAAAAAAGGCTTTCTTT

D: TRBD1
size: once
V: TRBV6-5
J: TRBJ2-1
CDR3: CASGRDRPYNEQFF
DNA: TGTGCCAGCGGCCGGGACAGACCCTACAATGAGCAGTTCTTC

D: TRBD1
size: NA
V: TRBV20-1
J: TRBJ2-7
CDR3: CSACDRGFDEQYF
DNA: TGCAGTGCTTGTGACAGGGGGTTCGACGAGCAGTACTTC